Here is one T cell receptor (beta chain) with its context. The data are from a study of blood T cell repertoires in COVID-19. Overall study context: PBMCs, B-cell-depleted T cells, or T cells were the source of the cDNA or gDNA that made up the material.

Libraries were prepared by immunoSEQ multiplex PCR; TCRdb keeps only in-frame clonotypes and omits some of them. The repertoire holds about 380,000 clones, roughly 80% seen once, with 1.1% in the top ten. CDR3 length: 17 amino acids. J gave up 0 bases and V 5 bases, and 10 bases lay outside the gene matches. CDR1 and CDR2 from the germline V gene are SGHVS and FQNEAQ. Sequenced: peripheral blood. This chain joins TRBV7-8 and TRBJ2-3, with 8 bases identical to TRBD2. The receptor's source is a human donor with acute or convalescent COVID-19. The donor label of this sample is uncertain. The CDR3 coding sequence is TGTGCCAGCAGCCTTTTTAGCGGGGCTTCTAGCACAGATACGCAGTATTTT. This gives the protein CASSLFSGASSTDTQYF.